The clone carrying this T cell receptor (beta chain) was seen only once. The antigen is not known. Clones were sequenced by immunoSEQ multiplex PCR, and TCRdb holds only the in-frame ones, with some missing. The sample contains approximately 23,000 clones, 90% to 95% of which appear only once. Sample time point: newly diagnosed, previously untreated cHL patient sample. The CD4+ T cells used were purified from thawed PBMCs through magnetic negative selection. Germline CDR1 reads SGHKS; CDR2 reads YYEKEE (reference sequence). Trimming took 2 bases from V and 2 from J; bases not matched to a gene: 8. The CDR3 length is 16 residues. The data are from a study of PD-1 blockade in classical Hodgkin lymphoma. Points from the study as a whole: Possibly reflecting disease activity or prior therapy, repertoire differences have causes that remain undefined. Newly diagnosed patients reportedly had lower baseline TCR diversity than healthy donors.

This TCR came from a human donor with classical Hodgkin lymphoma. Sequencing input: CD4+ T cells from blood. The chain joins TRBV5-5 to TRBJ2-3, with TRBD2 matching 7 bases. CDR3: CASSFLAGQTTDTQYF. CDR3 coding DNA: TGTGCCAGCAGCTTCTTAGCGGGCCAAACCACAGATACGCAGTATTTT.